A single sample gave rise to the 25 T cell receptor beta chains below, sequenced in a study of OX40 agonist ivuxolimab in advanced cancers. Libraries were prepared by immunoSEQ multiplex PCR; TCRdb keeps only in-frame clonotypes and omits some of them. The sample consists of about 12,000 clones, approximately 80% of them appearing once. Sequencing used CD4+ or CD8+ T cells sorted from blood, obtained in a trial of the OX40 agonist ivuxolimab. The receptors derive from an adult with an advanced solid tumor such as melanoma, head and neck, liver or kidney cancer.

The V and J genes are TRBV7-9 and TRBJ1-1; D is possibly TRBD1 (5 bases). The V end lost 2 bases, the J end lost 1 base, and 11 bases lay between the germline ends. Germline lookup yields CDR1 SEHNR and CDR2 FQNEAQ (reference sequence). This CDR3 has 15 amino acids. For the CDR3, the DNA is TGTGCCAGCAGCTTAATCGCAGGGCCGAACACTGAAGCTTTCTTT. This translates into CASSLIAGPNTEAFF.

The gene calls are TRBV5-1 and TRBJ2-7; D is possibly TRBD1 (5 bases). V lost 0 bases and J 0 bases, leaving 10 bases between the germline ends. The CDR3 length is 15 residues. CDR1 is SGHRS, CDR2 YFSETQ, per germline. CDR3 protein: CASSLEGKPSYEQYF. The CDR3 DNA reads TGCGCCAGCAGCTTGGAGGGGAAACCCTCCTACGAGCAGTACTTC.

This chain uses TRBV18 with TRBJ2-5; the D is unclear. Trimming left V 1 base short and J 2 bases short, with 14 bases between. The CDR3 totals 16 residues. CDR1 and CDR2 (germline): KGHSH, LQKENI. CDR3 in DNA: TGTGCCAGCTCACCACTCGGACGGTCCTTACAAGAGACCCAGTACTTC. Protein: CASSPLGRSLQETQYF.

The genes are TRBV4-3 and TRBJ2-7; a possible D gene is TRBD2 (5 bases). Germline CDR1 LGHNA, CDR2 YSLEER. V lost 1 base to trimming and J lost 0 bases, with 22 bases between them. The CDR3 spans 19 residues. The CDR3 DNA is TGCGCCAGCAGCCAAGGGGTTAGCGCTGGTCCTCAGACCTCCTACGAGCAGTACTTC. Translated, it gives CASSQGVSAGPQTSYEQYF.

Relative to its sample, this clone is large (0.1 to 1%). The genes are TRBV7-8 and TRBJ1-3, with TRBD1 as a possible D gene (6 bases). The CDR3 runs to 16 residues. V lost 5 bases and J lost 14, with 28 bases in between. Germline loops: CDR1 SGHVS, CDR2 FQNEAQ. The CDR3 coding sequence is TGTGCCAGCAGCCTCTCTGGACAGATCTCAATAAGGGGATTATATTTT. Protein product: CASSLSGQISIRGLYF.

The rearrangement links TRBV7-9 to TRBJ2-1; 13 bases map to TRBD2. From germline, CDR1 is SEHNR and CDR2 FQNEAQ (reference sequence). Trimming cost V 2 bases and J 6 bases; bases outside gene matches: 4. The CDR3 spans 16 residues. DNA of the CDR3: TGTGCCAGCAGCTTAACACTAGCGGGGGGGTCCAATGAGCAGTTCTTC. Residues: CASSLTLAGGSNEQFF.

The J gene is TRBJ2-3, the V gene TRBV4-2; 12 nucleotides agree with TRBD2. With 1 base clipped from V and 4 bases from J, the junction kept 0 bases outside the gene matches. CDR1 is LGHNA, CDR2 YNFKEQ, per germline. CDR3 length: 15 residues. CDR3 DNA: TGTGCCAGCAGCCAAGGACTAGCGGGGGCAGATACGCAGTATTTT. This encodes CASSQGLAGADTQYF.

This clone was detected only once. The V and J genes are TRBV7-6 and TRBJ2-1; no definite D call. Trimming took 3 bases from V and 0 from J, leaving 6 bases between them. Germline V gene sequence: CDR1 SGHVS, CDR2 FNYEAQ. The CDR3 totals 14 residues. Written as DNA, the CDR3 is TGTGCCAGCAGCTTGCTAAGCTCCTACAATGAGCAGTTCTTC. Translation gives CASSLLSSYNEQFF.

The rearrangement uses TRBV27 and TRBJ2-7, with D maybe TRBD1 (7 bases). The CDR3 spans 14 residues. Trimming took off 6 bases at V and 3 bases at J, with 15 bases between the two ends. Germline V CDR1 and CDR2: MNHEY, SMNVEV (reference sequence). Here the CDR3 DNA reads TGTGCCAGCAGCCAGGGGGGCGCAGGCTACGAGCAGTACTTC. Its translation is CASSQGGAGYEQYF.

This clone was recorded a few times. V and J are TRBV5-6 and TRBJ2-4; 10 bases map to TRBD2. Germline assignment: CDR1 SGHDT and CDR2 YYEEEE. After removal of 0 bases from V and 0 bases from J, the junction contained 3 bases not matched to a gene. The CDR3 loop spans 17 amino acids. CDR3 sequence: CASSLARLAGAKNIQYF. The CDR3 DNA follows: TGTGCCAGCAGCTTGGCGAGACTAGCGGGAGCCAAAAACATTCAGTACTTC.

The chain combines TRBV27 with TRBJ2-7; D perhaps matches TRBD2 (6 bases). Germline values: CDR1 MNHEY, CDR2 SMNVEV (reference sequence). V lost 6 bases to trimming and J lost 5 bases, with 14 bases between them. The CDR3 extends over 13 amino acids. The CDR3 sequence is CASSPAGLNEQYF. CDR3 sequence (DNA): TGTGCCAGCAGCCCTGCGGGGCTGAACGAGCAGTACTTC.

The chain couples TRBV7-9 to TRBJ2-7; 9 bases align to TRBD1. Losses at the gene ends were 5 bases for V and 0 bases for J; bases not matched to a gene: 8. Per germline, CDR1 SEHNR and CDR2 FQNEAQ (reference sequence). This CDR3 has 16 amino acids. The CDR3 region has the DNA TGTGCCAGCAGCAACAGGAGGGACAGGGACTCCTACGAGCAGTACTTC. This encodes CASSNRRDRDSYEQYF.

The rearrangement links TRBV7-9 to TRBJ1-1, with D possibly TRBD1 on 6 matching bases. Looked up from germline, CDR1 is SEHNR and CDR2 is FQNEAQ (reference sequence). There are 12 residues in the CDR3. The V gene lost 4 bases and the J gene lost 6 bases, with 9 bases spanning the gap. The CDR3 loop reads CASSSDSAEAFF. In nucleotides, the CDR3 is TGTGCCAGCAGCTCGGACAGTGCTGAAGCTTTCTTT.

The chain employs TRBV7-6 and TRBJ2-1, with 7 bases aligning to TRBD1. Per the germline V gene, CDR1 is SGHVS and CDR2 is FNYEAQ. V lost 2 bases, J lost 6 bases, and 4 bases stayed unmatched. The CDR3 consists of 14 residues. CDR3 bases: TGTGCCAGCAGCTTAAGTCCAGGGGGCAATGAGCAGTTCTTC. Amino acid sequence: CASSLSPGGNEQFF.

The V gene is TRBV27, the J gene TRBJ1-5; TRBD1 is a possible D gene (5 bases). Trimming took off 3 bases at V and 5 bases at J, with 11 bases between the two ends. This CDR3 contains 14 residues. CDR1 and CDR2 (germline): MNHEY, SMNVEV (reference sequence). CDR3 sequence reads: CASSFYGGDQPQHF. The CDR3, as DNA: TGTGCCAGCAGTTTCTACGGGGGGGATCAGCCCCAGCATTTT.

The CDR3 sequence is CASSREGGLNQPQHF. DNA for the CDR3: TGTGCCAGCAGTAGGGAGGGGGGCCTCAATCAGCCCCAGCATTTT. The chain recombines TRBV27 with TRBJ1-5, with D tentatively TRBD1 (6 bases). Per germline, CDR1 MNHEY and CDR2 SMNVEV (reference sequence). This CDR3 is built from 15 residues. The V and J ends lost 5 bases and 3 bases respectively, with 14 bases between them.

V gene TRBV29-1 combines with J gene TRBJ2-7, with 7 bases aligning to TRBD1. Trimming took 2 bases from V and 2 from J; bases not matched to a gene: 12. CDR1 is SQVTM, CDR2 ANQGSEA, per germline. CDR3 length equals 16 residues. CDR3 in DNA: TGCAGCGTTGAATTCCCGACAGGGCCCTTCCCCTACGAGCAGTACTTC. It codes for CSVEFPTGPFPYEQYF.

This clone has a handful of counts. V is TRBV28 and J is TRBJ1-1; possibly TRBD1 for D (6 bases). V lost 3 bases, J lost 3 bases, and 11 bases lay in between. CDR1 is MDHEN and CDR2 is SYDVKM in the germline V gene. The length of the CDR3 is 14 residues. The CDR3 loop reads CASSLGARDTEAFF. The CDR3 bases are TGTGCCAGCAGTTTGGGGGCAAGGGACACTGAAGCTTTCTTT. Drawing the rest from reference TRBV28 and TRBJ1-1, the complete variable domain is DVKVTQSSRYLVKRTGEKVFLECVQDMDHENMFWYRQDPGLGLRLIYFSYDVKMKEKGDIPEGYSVSREKKERFSLILESASTNQTSMYLCASSLGARDTEAFFGQGTRLTVV.

This clone has a single count. The genes are TRBV4-3 and TRBJ1-4; D not resolved. Germline V gene lookup returns CDR1 LGHNA and CDR2 YSLEER. The CDR3 extends over 13 amino acids. Trimming removed 3 bases from V and 6 bases from J, with 8 bases in between. CDR3 amino acids: CASSQGGDEKLFF. In DNA form, the CDR3 reads TGCGCCAGCAGCCAGGGTGGGGATGAAAAACTGTTTTTT.

The rearrangement uses TRBV7-9 and TRBJ1-5; D remains unclear. Germline CDR1 and CDR2: SEHNR and FQNEAQ (reference sequence). V gave up 5 bases and J gave up 0 bases, with 8 bases separating them. The CDR3 length is 14 residues. This CDR3 reads CASSVINSNQPQHF. The CDR3 DNA follows: TGTGCCAGCAGCGTCATTAATAGCAATCAGCCCCAGCATTTT.

This clone was seen only a few times. V and J are TRBV7-2 and TRBJ1-5; D is unresolved. Germline CDR1 SGHTA, CDR2 FQGNSA. V dropped 1 base and J dropped 3 bases, with 7 bases sitting between them. The CDR3 loop spans 14 amino acids. CDR3 protein: CASSLGQDNQPQHF. In nucleotides, the CDR3 is TGTGCCAGCAGCTTAGGGCAGGACAATCAGCCCCAGCATTTT.

J is TRBJ2-3 and V is TRBV6-6; D may be TRBD2 (6 bases). The V end was cut by 11 bases, the J end by 3 bases, with 15 bases between. CDR1 and CDR2 (germline): MNHNY, SVGAGI (reference sequence). CDR3 length: 13 residues. The CDR3 protein is CAAGTTETDTQYF. The CDR3 bases are TGTGCCGCGGGGACGACGGAGACAGATACGCAGTATTTT.

In its sample, this clone was seen once. This rearrangement joins TRBV4-3 to TRBJ1-1; the D is unclear. Germline V lookup: CDR1 LGHNA, CDR2 YSLEER. This CDR3 has 15 residues. The V gene lost 1 base and the J gene lost 5 bases, with 14 bases spanning the gap. In DNA, the CDR3 is TGCGCCAGCAGCCAAGGTTCGGGGTATCGGACTGAAGCTTTCTTT. The encoded protein is CASSQGSGYRTEAFF.

This clone has more than one count but fewer than ten. This chain links TRBV5-6 with TRBJ1-1; D remains unclear. Germline V lookup: CDR1 SGHDT, CDR2 YYEEEE. V lost 4 bases, J lost 1 base, and 23 bases lay in between. CDR3 size: 18 residues. CDR3 sequence: CASSVAPYLEKPNTEAFF. The CDR3, as DNA: TGTGCCAGCAGCGTAGCCCCTTATCTAGAGAAGCCGAACACTGAAGCTTTCTTT.

The chain couples TRBV10-2 to TRBJ2-7; 7 nucleotides match TRBD2. The length of the CDR3 is 15 residues. The V segment lost 10 bases and the J segment 0 bases; nucleotides outside the gene matches: 12. Germline CDR1 WSHSY, CDR2 SAAADI. CDR3 sequence: CATPTPGGSSYEQYF. CDR3 nucleotides: TGCGCCACCCCGACGCCGGGCGGGAGCTCCTACGAGCAGTACTTC.